These 28 T cell receptor beta chains originate from one sample sequenced in a study of shared clonotypes between healthy human individuals. Profiled with immunoSEQ multiplex PCR; TCRdb holds only in-frame clones, not every one. This table has about 480,000 clones, about 79% appearing once. Material: PBMCs. The receptors originated from a woman aged 40-49 years in good health. Some clones in this sample may be carry-over from other donors' samples.

The J gene is TRBJ2-2, the V gene TRBV29-1; D gene ambiguous. The V end was cut by 2 bases, the J end by 5 bases, with 9 bases between. The CDR3 sequence is 13 residues long. Germline CDR1 SQVTM, CDR2 ANQGSEA. The DNA for the CDR3 is TGCAGCGTTGAACCCGGTAAGACCGGGGAGCTGTTTTTT. Protein: CSVEPGKTGELFF.

This clone was found a few times. The chain is built from TRBV7-9 and TRBJ1-4; 8 bases agree with TRBD1. The length of the CDR3 is 16 residues. The germline CDR1 and CDR2 sequences are SEHNR and FQNEAQ (reference sequence). V shed 5 bases and J 7 bases; nucleotides not matched to a gene: 12. The CDR3, as DNA: TGTGCCAGCAGCGCGATAACCGGGACAGGCGCTGAAAAACTGTTTTTT. Translation: CASSAITGTGAEKLFF.

The count of this clone is one. The gene calls are TRBV5-1 and TRBJ2-7; D remains unclear. V was pared by 4 bases and J by 4 bases, with 12 bases between. The CDR3 spans 13 residues. Germline V lookup: CDR1 SGHRS, CDR2 YFSETQ. The CDR3 region has the DNA TGCGCCAGCAGCCCAGGCGGTGTGTACGAGCAGTACTTC. It encodes CASSPGGVYEQYF.

V is TRBV9 and J is TRBJ1-1, with TRBD1 as a possible D gene (5 bases). The CDR3 has 13 residues. CDR1 SGDLS and CDR2 YYNGEE come from the germline V gene. The ends were cut back, 2 bases at V and 4 bases at J, with 9 bases in the middle. This CDR3 reads CASSVRDSTEAFF. For the CDR3, the DNA is TGTGCCAGCAGCGTCCGGGACTCCACTGAAGCTTTCTTT.

The chain uses TRBV11-3 and TRBJ1-1, with TRBD1 identical over 7 bases. Germline V CDR1 and CDR2: SGHNT, YENEEA. The CDR3 loop spans 13 amino acids. The V segment lost 1 base and the J segment 7 bases; nucleotides outside the gene matches: 3. DNA for the CDR3: TGTGCCAGCAGCTTAGGACAGGGAGATGAAGCTTTCTTT. It is translated as CASSLGQGDEAFF.

Note on this clone: Other DNA sequences in this sample translate to the same CDR3. The rearrangement joins TRBV9 to TRBJ2-2; D is tentatively TRBD1 or TRBD2 (5 bases each). The germline V gene encodes CDR1 SGDLS and CDR2 YYNGEE. This CDR3 has 15 amino acids. The ends were cut back, 0 bases at V and 0 bases at J, with 6 bases in the middle. This chain's CDR3 is CASSVGGANTGELFF. CDR3 sequence (DNA): TGTGCCAGCAGCGTAGGAGGGGCGAACACCGGGGAGCTGTTTTTT.

DNA for the CDR3: TGTGCCTGGACTAGACTGGATACGCAGTATTTT. Amino acids: CAWTRLDTQYF. V usage is TRBV30 and J usage is TRBJ2-3; D unresolved. Germline V lookup: CDR1 GTSNPN, CDR2 SVGIG (reference sequence). The CDR3 has 11 amino acids. V gave up 4 bases and J gave up 6 bases, with 8 bases separating them.

The chain couples TRBV30 to TRBJ1-2; 9 bases fit TRBD1. CDR1 GTSNPN and CDR2 SVGIG come from the germline V gene (reference sequence). J gave up 5 bases and V 2 bases, and 6 bases lay outside the gene matches. The CDR3 has 14 residues. The CDR3 region is CAWSSDRGAYGYTF. DNA of the CDR3: TGTGCCTGGAGTAGCGACAGGGGGGCGTATGGCTACACCTTC.

The chain couples TRBV10-1 to TRBJ2-3; 9 positions match TRBD2. Germline lookup yields CDR1 WNHNN and CDR2 SYGVQD (reference sequence). The CDR3 runs 14 residues. The V segment lost 8 bases and the J segment 3 bases; nucleotides outside the gene matches: 6. CDR3 nucleotides: TGCGCCAGCGCTCGGAGCGGGAGGACAGATACGCAGTATTTT. Protein: CASARSGRTDTQYF.

In this sample, this clone turned up a few times. The chain is built from TRBV5-1 and TRBJ2-1; TRBD1 matches 7 bases. Germline V gene sequence: CDR1 SGHRS, CDR2 YFSETQ. The J segment lost 6 bases and the V segment lost 3 bases, leaving 3 bases of the junction unmatched. The CDR3 contains 13 residues. The CDR3 region has the DNA TGCGCCAGCAGCTGGGACAGCCTCAATGAGCAGTTCTTC. Encoded protein: CASSWDSLNEQFF.

The chain joins TRBV7-9 to TRBJ2-1, with a weak D call TRBD2 (5 bases). CDR1 and CDR2 from the germline V gene are SEHNR and FQNEAQ (reference sequence). CDR3 length equals 15 residues. With 5 bases removed from V and 9 bases from J, the gap between germline ends came to 20 bases. CDR3 DNA sequence: TGTGCCAGCAGCGACGGGATCCCCGGTTTTGGTGAGCAGTTCTTC. Translated: CASSDGIPGFGEQFF.

As DNA, the CDR3 is TGTGCCAGCTCACCCGGAACGATGCTGCAGACGATCAACACTGAAGCTTTCTTT. The encoded protein is CASSPGTMLQTINTEAFF. This rearrangement joins TRBV18 to TRBJ1-1; D ambiguous. The V end was cut by 3 bases, the J end by 2 bases, with 22 bases between. This CDR3 comprises 18 residues. Germline V gene data show CDR1 as KGHSH and CDR2 as LQKENI.

The gene calls are TRBV4-1 and TRBJ1-2; TRBD1 aligns across 8 bases. Losses at the gene ends were 1 base for V and 2 bases for J; bases not matched to a gene: 3. The CDR3 covers 15 residues. The V gene's germline CDR1 is MGHRA and CDR2 YSYEKL. The DNA for the CDR3 is TGCGCCAGCAGCCAAGGGACAGGGCCAAACTATGGCTACACCTTC. Protein product: CASSQGTGPNYGYTF.

This chain links TRBV6-5 with TRBJ2-7; 9 bases match TRBD2. V lost 7 bases and J lost 0; bases outside the gene matches: 1. The length of the CDR3 is 13 residues. Germline V gives CDR1 MNHEY, CDR2 SVGAGI. The CDR3 sequence: CASKREASYEQYF. CDR3 DNA sequence: TGTGCCAGCAAGCGGGAGGCCTCCTACGAGCAGTACTTC.

Remarks on this clone: With a far larger clone one base away, a read error is the likely cause. V usage is TRBV5-1 and J usage is TRBJ2-7; D remains unclear. CDR1 is SGHRS and CDR2 is YFSETQ in the germline V gene. The V and J ends lost 8 bases and 0 bases respectively, with 12 bases between them. CDR3 length equals 13 residues. CDR3 residues: CASSTEISYEQYF. The CDR3 bases are TGCGCCAGTTCGACGGAGATCTCCTACGAGCAGTACTTC.

The J gene is TRBJ2-1, the V gene TRBV7-2; D possibly corresponds to TRBD1 (6 bases). Germline V lookup: CDR1 SGHTA, CDR2 FQGNSA. V was cut by 5 bases and J by 4 bases, with 15 bases left in between. This CDR3 spans 15 amino acids. Written as DNA, the CDR3 is TGTGCCAGCAGCCCCGACCTCGGACAGTACAATGAGCAGTTCTTC. It encodes CASSPDLGQYNEQFF. The complete variable domain, with remaining parts taken from reference TRBV7-2 and TRBJ2-1, reads GAGVSQSPSNKVTEKGKDVELRCDPISGHTALYWYRQSLGQGLEFLIYFQGNSAPDKSGLPSDRFSAERTGGSVSTLTIQRTQQEDSAVYLCASSPDLGQYNEQFFGPGTRLTVL.

About this clone: This is likely an artifact of a read error, given a far larger clone one base away. V is TRBV28 and J is TRBJ2-7; D is undetermined. Germline CDR1 reads MDHEN; CDR2 reads SYDVKM. Trimming shortened V by 5 bases and J by 5 bases, and 16 bases separated the two germline ends. This CDR3 has 14 amino acids. The CDR3: CASSPMSGPHEQYF. For the CDR3, the DNA is TGTGCCAGCAGTCCAATGAGTGGCCCCCACGAGCAGTACTTC. The full variable domain, completed using reference TRBV28 and TRBJ2-7, is DVKVTQSSRYLVKRTGEKVFLECVQDMDHENMFWYRQDPGLGLRLIYFSYDVKMKEKGDIPEGYSVSREKKERFSLILESASTNQTSMYLCASSPMSGPHEQYFGPGTRLTVT.

This chain connects TRBV7-6 to TRBJ1-5, with D perhaps matching TRBD1 (5 bases). The V end lost 1 base, the J end lost 3 bases, and 13 bases lay between the germline ends. CDR3 length equals 16 residues. The germline V gene encodes CDR1 SGHVS and CDR2 FNYEAQ. The DNA for the CDR3 is TGTGCCAGCAGCTTAGGGGGCGGATTCGCCAATCAGCCCCAGCATTTT. Its protein product is CASSLGGGFANQPQHF.

The chain uses TRBV15 and TRBJ2-2; D unresolved. The V gene lost 0 bases and the J gene lost 5 bases, with 10 bases spanning the gap. Germline V gene data show CDR1 as LNHNV and CDR2 as YYDKDF (reference sequence). The CDR3 is made up of 15 amino acids. The CDR3 DNA sequence: TGTGCCACCAGCAGAGAGGTCCAGGCAACCGGGGAGCTGTTTTTT. This sequence encodes CATSREVQATGELFF.

The chain couples TRBV18 to TRBJ2-5, with no clear D. With 2 bases removed from V and 0 bases from J, the gap between germline ends came to 4 bases. CDR3 length: 13 amino acids. CDR1 KGHSH and CDR2 LQKENI come from the germline V gene. This CDR3 is CASSPTYQETQYF. The CDR3 nucleotides are TGTGCCAGCTCACCAACGTACCAAGAGACCCAGTACTTC.

V gene TRBV29-1 combines with J gene TRBJ2-5, with TRBD2 matching 9 bases. Germline assignment: CDR1 SQVTM and CDR2 ANQGSEA. V lost 0 bases, J lost 7 bases, and 15 bases stayed unmatched. CDR3 length: 17 amino acids. The CDR3 coding sequence is TGCAGCGTTGAAGATTCGGGGCTAGCGGGATCCTGGGGGACCCAGTACTTC. This sequence encodes CSVEDSGLAGSWGTQYF.

The chain has TRBV7-8 and TRBJ2-1; 7 bases are a match to TRBD2. CDR3 length equals 16 residues. The germline V gene encodes CDR1 SGHVS and CDR2 FQNEAQ. Unmatched junction bases numbered 15, after V lost 5 bases and J lost 8 bases. The CDR3 sequence is CASSLGAGRALDEQFF. DNA of the CDR3: TGTGCCAGCAGCCTCGGTGCGGGGAGGGCCCTCGATGAGCAGTTCTTC. Full variable domain (rest looked up from reference TRBV7-8 and TRBJ2-1): GAGVSQSPRYKVAKRGQDVALRCDPISGHVSLFWYQQALGQGPEFLTYFQNEAQLDKSGLPSDRFFAERPEGSVSTLKIQRTQQEDSAVYLCASSLGAGRALDEQFFGPGTRLTVL.

The J gene is TRBJ2-1, the V gene TRBV5-4; the match to TRBD2 covers 7 bases. The CDR3 has 14 amino acids. V dropped 6 bases and J dropped 1; count of bases not matched to a gene: 4. CDR1 SGHNT and CDR2 YYREEE come from the germline V gene (reference sequence). The CDR3 DNA is TGTGCCAGCAATCCGGGACTATCCTACAATGAGCAGTTCTTC. It yields the protein CASNPGLSYNEQFF.

This chain uses TRBV11-3 with TRBJ2-3; TRBD2 agrees at 9 bases. Unmatched junction bases numbered 5, after V lost 1 base and J lost 6 bases. The CDR3 loop spans 15 amino acids. CDR1 and CDR2 (germline): SGHNT, YENEEA. As DNA, the CDR3 is TGTGCCAGCAGCTTAGGCGGGAGCGGGAGGGATACGCAGTATTTT. This translates into CASSLGGSGRDTQYF.

This clone has only one observation. This sample includes further DNA sequences coding for the same CDR3. This rearrangement joins TRBV6-5 to TRBJ2-7; D is perhaps TRBD2 (5 bases). Looked up from germline, CDR1 is MNHEY and CDR2 is SVGAGI. Between the trimmed V and J ends, which lost 6 bases and 5 bases, there was a span of 14 bases. The CDR3 contains 13 residues. The CDR3 DNA follows: TGTGCCAGCAGACCCTCGGGGAGCGACGAGCAGTACTTC. Its translation is CASRPSGSDEQYF.

The V call is TRBV5-4, the J call TRBJ2-1, with 9 bases that match TRBD2. Per the germline V gene, CDR1 is SGHNT and CDR2 is YYREEE (reference sequence). V gave up 0 bases and J gave up 7 bases; unmatched junction bases: 5. The CDR3 spans 15 residues. This chain's CDR3 is CASSLGSGSGNEQFF. The CDR3 DNA follows: TGTGCCAGCAGCTTGGGTAGCGGGAGTGGTAATGAGCAGTTCTTC.

The chain combines TRBV15 with TRBJ1-5, with 7 nucleotides matching TRBD1. The CDR3 loop spans 15 amino acids. Trimming took 6 bases from V and 6 from J; bases not matched to a gene: 11. Germline V lookup: CDR1 LNHNV, CDR2 YYDKDF (reference sequence). CDR3 nucleotides: TGTGCCACCAGGGGAGGGGGCAGTGTTCTTCAGCCCCAGCATTTT. As protein: CATRGGGSVLQPQHF. Drawing the rest from reference TRBV15 and TRBJ1-5, the complete variable domain is DAMVIQNPRYQVTQFGKPVTLSCSQTLNHNVMYWYQQKSSQAPKLLFHYYDKDFNNEADTPDNFQSRRPNTSFCFLDIRSPGLGDTAMYLCATRGGGSVLQPQHFGDGTRLSIL.

This clone has a handful of counts. The chain links TRBV6-1 to TRBJ1-5, with unresolved D. The CDR3 runs to 15 residues. Germline values: CDR1 MNHNS, CDR2 SASEGT. Deletions cut 0 bases from V and 0 bases from J, with 6 bases between. The CDR3 DNA reads TGTGCCAGCAGTGAAGCTAGCGGTAGCAATCAGCCCCAGCATTTT. It is translated as CASSEASGSNQPQHF.